The clone carrying this TCR beta chain was counted only a few times. The data stem from a study of beta chain features in type 1 diabetes. Expressed TCRB transcripts were sequenced because the entire RNA isolate underwent reverse transcription. TCRdb keeps only in-frame clones here, not all; method: immunoSEQ multiplex PCR. The data hold hundreds of thousands of clones, with 55% to 70% observed a single time. CDR1 and CDR2 from the germline V gene are SGDLS and YYNGEE. CDR3 size: 17 residues. J was trimmed by 3 bases and V by 1 base; bases with no gene match: 4. The receptor was isolated from a man aged 25-40 years in good health. V usage is TRBV9 and J usage is TRBJ2-3, with TRBD2 matching over 14 bases. The sequenced sample consisted of naive CD4+ T cells from blood. CDR3 loop: CASSVLGLAGVTDTQYF. The CDR3 DNA follows: TGTGCCAGCAGCGTACTGGGACTAGCGGGGGTTACAGATACGCAGTATTTT.